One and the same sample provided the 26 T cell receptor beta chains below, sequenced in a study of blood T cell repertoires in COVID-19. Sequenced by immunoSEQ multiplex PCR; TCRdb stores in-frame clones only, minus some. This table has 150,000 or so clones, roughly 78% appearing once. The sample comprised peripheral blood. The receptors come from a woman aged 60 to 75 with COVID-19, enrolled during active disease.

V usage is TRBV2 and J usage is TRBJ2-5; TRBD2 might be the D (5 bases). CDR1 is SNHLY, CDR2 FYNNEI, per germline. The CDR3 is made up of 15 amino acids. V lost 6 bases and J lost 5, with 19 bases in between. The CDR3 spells CASSGPSLVWETQYF. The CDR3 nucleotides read TGTGCCAGCAGCGGCCCTTCACTAGTTTGGGAGACCCAGTACTTC. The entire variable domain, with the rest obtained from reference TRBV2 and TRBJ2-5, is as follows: EPEVTQTPSHQVTQMGQEVILRCVPISNHLYFYWYRQILGQKVEFLVSFYNNEISEKSEIFDDQFSVERPDGSNFTLKIRSTKLEDSAMYFCASSGPSLVWETQYFGPGTRLLVL.

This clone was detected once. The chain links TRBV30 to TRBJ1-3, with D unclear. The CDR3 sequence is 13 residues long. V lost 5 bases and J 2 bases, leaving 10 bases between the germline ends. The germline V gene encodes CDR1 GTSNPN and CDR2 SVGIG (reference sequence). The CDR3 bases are TGTGCCTGGGCTAGAAGCGCTGGAAACACCATATATTTT. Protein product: CAWARSAGNTIYF.

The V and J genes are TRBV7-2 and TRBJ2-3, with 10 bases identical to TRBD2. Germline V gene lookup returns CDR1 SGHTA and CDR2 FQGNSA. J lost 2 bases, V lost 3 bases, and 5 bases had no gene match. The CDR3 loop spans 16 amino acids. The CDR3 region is CASSLRLAGVTDTQYF. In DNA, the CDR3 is TGTGCCAGCAGCTTGCGCCTAGCGGGAGTCACAGATACGCAGTATTTT.

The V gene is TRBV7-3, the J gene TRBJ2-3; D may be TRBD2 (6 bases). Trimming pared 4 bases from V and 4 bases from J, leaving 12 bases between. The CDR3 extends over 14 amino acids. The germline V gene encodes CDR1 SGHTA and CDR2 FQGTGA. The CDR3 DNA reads TGTGCCAGCAGCTCCCTCGGGGGACCAGATACGCAGTATTTT. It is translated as CASSSLGGPDTQYF.

The DNA of the CDR3 is TGTGCCAGTAGTATAGAGGGCCGTTGGCCCCAGCATTTT. It specifies CASSIEGRWPQHF. The rearrangement uses TRBV19 and TRBJ1-5; D not certain. Germline values: CDR1 LNHDA, CDR2 SQIVND (reference sequence). The CDR3 length is 13 residues. V was shortened by 0 bases and J by 9 bases, with 9 bases between the two germline ends. The entire variable domain, with the rest obtained from reference TRBV19 and TRBJ1-5, is as follows: DGGITQSPKYLFRKEGQNVTLSCEQNLNHDAMYWYRQDPGQGLRLIYYSQIVNDFQKGDIAEGYSVSREKKESFPLTVTSAQKNPTAFYLCASSIEGRWPQHFGDGTRLSIL.

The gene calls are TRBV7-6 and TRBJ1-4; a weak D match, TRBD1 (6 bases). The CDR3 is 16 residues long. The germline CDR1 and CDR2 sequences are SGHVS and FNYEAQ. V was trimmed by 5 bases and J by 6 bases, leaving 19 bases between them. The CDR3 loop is CASSAEGGGSDEKLFF. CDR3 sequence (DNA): TGTGCCAGCAGCGCGGAGGGGGGGGGCAGCGATGAAAAACTGTTTTTT.

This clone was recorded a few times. In DNA, the CDR3 is TGTGCCAGTAGTTTCCGACAGGGCGATCAGCCCCAGCATTTT. Protein sequence: CASSFRQGDQPQHF. The J gene is TRBJ1-5, the V gene TRBV19; 7 nucleotides match TRBD1. From germline, CDR1 is LNHDA and CDR2 SQIVND (reference sequence). The CDR3 contains 14 residues. The V gene end was trimmed by 5 bases and the J gene end by 5 bases; junction bases not matched to a gene: 6.

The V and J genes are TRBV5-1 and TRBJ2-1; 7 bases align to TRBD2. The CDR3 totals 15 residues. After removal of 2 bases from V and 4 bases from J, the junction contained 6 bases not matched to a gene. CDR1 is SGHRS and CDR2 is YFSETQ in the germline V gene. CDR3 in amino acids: CASSFLADPYNEQFF. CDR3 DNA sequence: TGCGCCAGCAGCTTCCTAGCGGACCCATACAATGAGCAGTTCTTC.

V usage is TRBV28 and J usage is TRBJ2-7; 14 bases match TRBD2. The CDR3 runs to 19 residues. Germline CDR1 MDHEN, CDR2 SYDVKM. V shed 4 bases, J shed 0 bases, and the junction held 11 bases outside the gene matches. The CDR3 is CASSYVFRLAGGISYEQYF. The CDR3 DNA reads TGTGCCAGCAGTTACGTATTCAGACTAGCGGGAGGGATCTCCTACGAGCAGTACTTC.

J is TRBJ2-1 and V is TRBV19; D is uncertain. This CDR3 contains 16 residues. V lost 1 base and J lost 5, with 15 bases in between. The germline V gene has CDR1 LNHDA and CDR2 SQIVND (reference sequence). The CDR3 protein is CASSIGGHLPDNEQFF. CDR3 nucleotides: TGTGCCAGTAGTATAGGAGGCCACCTCCCGGACAATGAGCAGTTCTTC.

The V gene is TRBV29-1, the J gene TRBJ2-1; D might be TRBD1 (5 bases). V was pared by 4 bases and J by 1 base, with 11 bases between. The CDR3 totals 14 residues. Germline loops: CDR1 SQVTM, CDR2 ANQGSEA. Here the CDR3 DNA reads TGCAGCGTTGTTAGACAGTCTTCCTACAATGAGCAGTTCTTC. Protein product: CSVVRQSSYNEQFF.

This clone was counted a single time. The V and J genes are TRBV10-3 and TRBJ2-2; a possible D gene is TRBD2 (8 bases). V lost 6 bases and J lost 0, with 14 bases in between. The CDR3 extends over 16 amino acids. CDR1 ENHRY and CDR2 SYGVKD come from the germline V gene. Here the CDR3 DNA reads TGTGCCATCAGAGGGGGCGGGAGGCCGAACACCGGGGAGCTGTTTTTT. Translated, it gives CAIRGGGRPNTGELFF.

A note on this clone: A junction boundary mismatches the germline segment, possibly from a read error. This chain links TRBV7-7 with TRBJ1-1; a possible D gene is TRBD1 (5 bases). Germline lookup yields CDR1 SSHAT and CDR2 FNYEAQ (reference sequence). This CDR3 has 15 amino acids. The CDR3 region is CASSALGGENTEAFF. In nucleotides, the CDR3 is TGTGCTAGCAGCGCCTTAGGAGGGGAGAACACTGAAGCTTTCTTT.

The CDR3 DNA follows: TGCGCCAGCAGCTTGGCCGTGTGGGCTAGCGGGAGGGCGTACCAAGAGACCCAGTACTTC. As protein: CASSLAVWASGRAYQETQYF. This chain uses TRBV5-1 with TRBJ2-5; 12 bases fit TRBD2. J gave up 0 bases and V 0 bases, and 12 bases lay outside the gene matches. Germline CDR1 reads SGHRS; CDR2 reads YFSETQ. The CDR3 sequence is 20 residues long.

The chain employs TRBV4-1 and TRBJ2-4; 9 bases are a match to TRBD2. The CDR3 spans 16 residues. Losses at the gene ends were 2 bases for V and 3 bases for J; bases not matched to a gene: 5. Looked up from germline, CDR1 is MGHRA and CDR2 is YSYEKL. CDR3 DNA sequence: TGCGCCAGCAGCCAACGCGGGGGGGCCGGCAAAAACATTCAGTACTTC. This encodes CASSQRGGAGKNIQYF.

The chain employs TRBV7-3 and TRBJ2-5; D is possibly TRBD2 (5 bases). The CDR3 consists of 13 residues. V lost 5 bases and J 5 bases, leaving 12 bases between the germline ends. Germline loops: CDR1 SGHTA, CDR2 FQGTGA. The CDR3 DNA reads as TGTGCCAGCAGCCAAACTAGTTTGGAGACCCAGTACTTC. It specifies CASSQTSLETQYF.

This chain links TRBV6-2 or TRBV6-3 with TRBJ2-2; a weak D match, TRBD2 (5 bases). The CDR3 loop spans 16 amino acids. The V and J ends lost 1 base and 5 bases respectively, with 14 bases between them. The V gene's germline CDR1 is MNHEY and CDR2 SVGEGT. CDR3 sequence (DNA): TGTGCCAGCAGTTACTATAGAGGGAGTCGGACCGGGGAGCTGTTTTTT. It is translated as CASSYYRGSRTGELFF.

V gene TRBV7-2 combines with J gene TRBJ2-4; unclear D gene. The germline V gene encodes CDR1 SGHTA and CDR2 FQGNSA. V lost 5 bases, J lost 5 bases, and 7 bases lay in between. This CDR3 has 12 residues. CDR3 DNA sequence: TGTGCCAGCAGCCCCACGGAAAACATTCAGTACTTC. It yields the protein CASSPTENIQYF. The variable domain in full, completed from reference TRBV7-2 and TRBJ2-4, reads GAGVSQSPSNKVTEKGKDVELRCDPISGHTALYWYRQSLGQGLEFLIYFQGNSAPDKSGLPSDRFSAERTGGSVSTLTIQRTQQEDSAVYLCASSPTENIQYFGAGTRLSVL.

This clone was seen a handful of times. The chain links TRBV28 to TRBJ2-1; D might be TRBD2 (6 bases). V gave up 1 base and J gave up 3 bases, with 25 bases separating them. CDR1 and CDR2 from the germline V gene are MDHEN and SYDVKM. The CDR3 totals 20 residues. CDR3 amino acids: CASSLSPDYPRPALYNEQFF. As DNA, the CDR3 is TGTGCCAGCAGTTTATCCCCGGACTACCCCCGCCCAGCACTCTACAATGAGCAGTTCTTC. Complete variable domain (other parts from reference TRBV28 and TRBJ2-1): DVKVTQSSRYLVKRTGEKVFLECVQDMDHENMFWYRQDPGLGLRLIYFSYDVKMKEKGDIPEGYSVSREKKERFSLILESASTNQTSMYLCASSLSPDYPRPALYNEQFFGPGTRLTVL.

CDR3 in DNA: TGTGCCAGCAGCCAGACGATGGACAGGGGAGGCTCACCCCTCCACTTT. Residues: CASSQTMDRGGSPLHF. The V gene is TRBV4-2, the J gene TRBJ1-6; 9 nucleotides match TRBD1. Germline V lookup: CDR1 LGHNA, CDR2 YNFKEQ. This CDR3 comprises 16 residues. V lost 3 bases to trimming and J lost 10 bases; unmatched junction nucleotides: 10.

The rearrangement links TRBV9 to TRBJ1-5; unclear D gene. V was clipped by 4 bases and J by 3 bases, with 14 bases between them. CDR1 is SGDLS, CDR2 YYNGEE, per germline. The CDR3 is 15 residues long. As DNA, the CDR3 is TGTGCCAGCAGCTCTCACGACACCCCCAATCAGCCCCAGCATTTT. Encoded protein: CASSSHDTPNQPQHF.

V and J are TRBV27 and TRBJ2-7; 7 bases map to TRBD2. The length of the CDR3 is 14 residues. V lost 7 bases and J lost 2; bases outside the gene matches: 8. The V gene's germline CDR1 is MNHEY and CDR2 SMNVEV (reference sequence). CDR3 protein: CASKAAGLTYEQYF. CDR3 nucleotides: TGTGCCAGCAAAGCAGCGGGACTCACCTACGAGCAGTACTTC.

In DNA form, the CDR3 reads TGTGCCATCAGTGAGGGCAGGGCGATGAACACTGAAGCTTTCTTT. This gives the protein CAISEGRAMNTEAFF. V usage is TRBV10-3 and J usage is TRBJ1-1; TRBD1 might be the D (5 bases). Germline CDR1 is ENHRY and CDR2 is SYGVKD. The CDR3 contains 15 residues. V was trimmed by 2 bases and J by 0 bases, leaving 10 bases between them.

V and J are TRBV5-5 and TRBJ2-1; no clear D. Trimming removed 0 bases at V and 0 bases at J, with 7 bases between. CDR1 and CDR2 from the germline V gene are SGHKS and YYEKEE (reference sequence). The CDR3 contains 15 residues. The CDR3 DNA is TGTGCCAGCAGCTTGGATAGGAGCTCCTACAATGAGCAGTTCTTC. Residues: CASSLDRSSYNEQFF.

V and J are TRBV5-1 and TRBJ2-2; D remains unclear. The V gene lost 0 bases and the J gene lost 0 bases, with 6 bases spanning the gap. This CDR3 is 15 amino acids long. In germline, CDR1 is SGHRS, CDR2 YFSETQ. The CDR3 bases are TGCGCCAGCAGCTTGGGAGACACGAACACCGGGGAGCTGTTTTTT. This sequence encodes CASSLGDTNTGELFF.

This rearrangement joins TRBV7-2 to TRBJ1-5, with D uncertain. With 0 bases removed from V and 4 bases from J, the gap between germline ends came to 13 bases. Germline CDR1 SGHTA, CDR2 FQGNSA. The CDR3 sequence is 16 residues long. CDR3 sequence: CASSLAPGSGNQPQHF. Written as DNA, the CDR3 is TGTGCCAGCAGCTTAGCGCCCGGGTCCGGAAATCAGCCCCAGCATTTT.